These 27 T cell receptor beta chains were sequenced from one sample in a study of cytomegalovirus exposure and HLA in healthy donors. Primers: 60 Vbeta forward and 13 Jbeta reverse. Clones were read by immunoSEQ multiplex PCR, and TCRdb kept only the in-frame ones, dropping some. The data hold fewer than 250,000 clones, with roughly four fifths observed a single time. The sequencing input was PBMCs. The receptors stem from a woman aged 25 to 39 in good health and CMV-seropositive.

The chain is built from TRBV9 and TRBJ2-7; D is undetermined. Germline CDR1 is SGDLS and CDR2 is YYNGEE. The CDR3 covers 16 residues. V lost 4 bases to trimming and J lost 4 bases, with 21 bases between them. CDR3 in amino acids: CASSPRRLNFLYEQYF. The CDR3 DNA is TGTGCCAGCAGCCCCCGGAGACTTAACTTTTTGTACGAGCAGTACTTC.

The V and J genes are TRBV6-1 and TRBJ2-5; 10 bases line up with TRBD1. The CDR3 has 14 amino acids. V lost 6 bases and J lost 4; bases outside the gene matches: 5. Germline-derived CDR1 and CDR2 are MNHNS and SASEGT. The CDR3 coding sequence is TGTGCCAGCAGGATGACAGGGGGCAGAGAGACCCAGTACTTC. Its protein product is CASRMTGGRETQYF.

This clone was recorded only once. The rearrangement uses TRBV5-1 and TRBJ1-2, with D possibly TRBD1 on 5 matching bases. The CDR3 totals 11 residues. Per germline, CDR1 SGHRS and CDR2 YFSETQ. The ends were cut back, 8 bases at V and 1 base at J, with 6 bases in the middle. CDR3 region: CASQGNYGYTF. The CDR3 region has the DNA TGCGCCAGTCAGGGTAACTATGGCTACACCTTC.

This clone was detected a few times. The V and J genes are TRBV28 and TRBJ2-5, with D tentatively TRBD1 (7 bases). In germline, CDR1 is MDHEN, CDR2 SYDVKM. This CDR3 comprises 18 residues. Between the trimmed V and J ends, which lost 5 bases and 2 bases, there was a span of 24 bases. DNA for the CDR3: TGTGCCAGCAGTGATGGGGGGTCTTGGACAGGCAGACAAGAGACCCAGTACTTC. This sequence encodes CASSDGGSWTGRQETQYF.

This chain uses TRBV4-1 with TRBJ2-7, with 8 nucleotides matching TRBD2. The germline V gene encodes CDR1 MGHRA and CDR2 YSYEKL. After removal of 1 base from V and 4 bases from J, the junction contained 9 bases not matched to a gene. The CDR3 length is 16 residues. The CDR3, as DNA: TGCGCCAGCAGCCAAGCAACTAGCGGAAGCTTTTACGAGCAGTACTTC. Amino acids: CASSQATSGSFYEQYF.

Comment on this clone: In the same sample, other DNA sequences code for this CDR3. The rearrangement links TRBV6-1 to TRBJ2-7; D possibly corresponds to TRBD2 (6 bases). V was shortened by 3 bases and J by 5 bases, with 17 bases between the two germline ends. There are 15 residues in the CDR3. Per the germline V gene, CDR1 is MNHNS and CDR2 is SASEGT. The CDR3 coding sequence is TGTGCCAGCAGTGAGCGCCCGGACTACGCCGACGAGCAGTACTTC. Its protein product is CASSERPDYADEQYF.

This chain uses TRBV4-2 with TRBJ2-3; possible D gene TRBD2, 6 bases. This CDR3 spans 14 amino acids. In germline, CDR1 is LGHNA, CDR2 YNFKEQ. The V end lost 4 bases, the J end lost 2 bases, and 10 bases lay between the germline ends. CDR3 sequence: CASSLTRFTDTQYF. In DNA, the CDR3 is TGTGCCAGCAGCCTGACTAGGTTCACAGATACGCAGTATTTT.

This clone is a singleton in its sample. The chain couples TRBV28 to TRBJ2-4; D is unresolved. The CDR3 has 15 amino acids. V gave up 5 bases and J gave up 0 bases, with 11 bases separating them. The germline gives CDR1 MDHEN, CDR2 SYDVKM. This chain's CDR3 is CASSGQALAKNIQYF. The CDR3 DNA reads as TGTGCCAGCAGTGGGCAGGCGCTAGCCAAAAACATTCAGTACTTC.

This clone was recorded a few times. The J gene is TRBJ2-7, the V gene TRBV5-8; D not resolved. V was shortened by 3 bases and J by 3 bases, with 10 bases between the two germline ends. This CDR3 contains 13 residues. Germline V gives CDR1 SGHTS, CDR2 YDEGEE. CDR3 amino acids: CASSYNTNYEQYF. For the CDR3, the DNA is TGTGCCAGCAGCTACAACACCAACTACGAGCAGTACTTC.

This clone was seen a handful of times. The CDR3 DNA reads TGTGCCAGCAGCGCAGGGGTCTCTGGAAACACCATATATTTT. Translated: CASSAGVSGNTIYF. This chain uses TRBV7-2 with TRBJ1-3, with TRBD1 as a possible D gene (6 bases). Germline CDR1 is SGHTA and CDR2 is FQGNSA. The CDR3 is 14 residues long. Trimming cost V 5 bases and J 0 bases, with 8 bases left between them.

This clone was detected a few times. The chain combines TRBV6-5 with TRBJ2-7; D may be TRBD2 (5 bases). Looked up from germline, CDR1 is MNHEY and CDR2 is SVGAGI. V was cut by 2 bases and J by 4 bases, with 18 bases left in between. The CDR3 covers 16 residues. CDR3 region: CASSYGGLGDGYEQYF. Written as DNA, the CDR3 is TGTGCCAGCAGTTACGGAGGACTTGGTGACGGTTACGAGCAGTACTTC.

The CDR3 nucleotides read TGCGCCAGCAGCTGGGTCCTGGCTCGGGATGAGCAGTTCTTC. Residues: CASSWVLARDEQFF. This chain links TRBV5-1 with TRBJ2-1; D call uncertain. This CDR3 has 14 residues. CDR1 SGHRS and CDR2 YFSETQ come from the germline V gene. Trimming took off 3 bases at V and 8 bases at J, with 15 bases between the two ends. Full variable domain (missing parts from reference TRBV5-1 and TRBJ2-1): KAGVTQTPRYLIKTRGQQVTLSCSPISGHRSVSWYQQTPGQGLQFLFEYFSETQRNKGNFPGRFSGRQFSNSRSEMNVSTLELGDSALYLCASSWVLARDEQFFGPGTRLTVL.

V gene TRBV4-1 combines with J gene TRBJ2-6, with D uncertain. Germline V gene lookup returns CDR1 MGHRA and CDR2 YSYEKL. This CDR3 is built from 19 residues. V was trimmed by 0 bases and J by 0 bases, leaving 15 bases between them. CDR3 in amino acids: CASSQDRVQKISGANVLTF. DNA for the CDR3: TGCGCCAGCAGCCAAGATCGGGTTCAGAAAATCTCTGGGGCCAACGTCCTGACTTTC.

The chain carries TRBV10-3 and TRBJ2-7, with D perhaps TRBD1 (6 bases). Trimming cost V 5 bases and J 0 bases, with 11 bases left between them. Germline-derived CDR1 and CDR2 are ENHRY and SYGVKD. This CDR3 is built from 14 residues. The CDR3 is CAISIRDISYEQYF. In DNA, the CDR3 is TGTGCCATCAGTATCCGGGACATCTCCTACGAGCAGTACTTC.

With regard to this clone: The junction shows a germline mismatch at one end, possibly a read error. The chain recombines TRBV7-9 with TRBJ2-7, with D possibly being TRBD2 (5 bases). The CDR3 consists of 12 residues. CDR1 is SEHNR, CDR2 FQNEAQ, per germline (reference sequence). The CDR3 DNA follows: TGTGCCAGCAGCCTGGACTCCTTCGAGCAGTACTTC. Encoded protein: CASSLDSFEQYF.

The V gene is TRBV11-2, the J gene TRBJ2-5; 14 bases match TRBD2. V trimming: 4 bases; J trimming: 4 bases; junction bases outside the gene matches: 5. CDR1 is SGHAT, CDR2 FQNNGV, per germline. The CDR3 runs to 16 residues. Here the CDR3 reads CASSSGTSGRLETQYF. CDR3 DNA sequence: TGTGCCAGCAGCTCAGGGACTAGCGGGAGATTAGAGACCCAGTACTTC.

The chain employs TRBV27 and TRBJ1-2; D is possibly TRBD1 (6 bases). V was trimmed by 2 bases and J by 6 bases, leaving 10 bases between them. Per the germline V gene, CDR1 is MNHEY and CDR2 is SMNVEV (reference sequence). The CDR3 contains 13 residues. The CDR3, as DNA: TGTGCCAGCAGTTTAGGGGGCGTGCATGGCTACACCTTC. Amino acids: CASSLGGVHGYTF.

The chain has TRBV28 and TRBJ2-2, with TRBD2 as a possible D gene (5 bases). The CDR3 totals 13 residues. V lost 6 bases and J 7 bases, leaving 12 bases between the germline ends. The V gene's germline CDR1 is MDHEN and CDR2 SYDVKM. CDR3 loop: CASRATGNGELFF. Here the CDR3 DNA reads TGTGCCAGCAGGGCGACGGGAAACGGGGAGCTGTTTTTT.

The rearrangement uses TRBV19 and TRBJ2-2; D perhaps matches TRBD1 (5 bases). Trimming took off 7 bases at V and 0 bases at J, with 12 bases between the two ends. The CDR3 has 15 residues. Germline CDR1 LNHDA, CDR2 SQIVND (reference sequence). As DNA, the CDR3 is TGTGCCAGTATCCCGACAGTGCCGAACACCGGGGAGCTGTTTTTT. Translation gives CASIPTVPNTGELFF.

This clone was observed once. The J gene is TRBJ2-7, the V gene TRBV2; the D gene is possibly TRBD2 (6 bases). CDR3 length: 13 amino acids. Germline lookup yields CDR1 SNHLY and CDR2 FYNNEI. Trimming shortened V by 7 bases and J by 2 bases, and 12 bases separated the two germline ends. The CDR3 reads CASIEVAAYEQYF. In nucleotides, the CDR3 is TGTGCCAGCATAGAGGTAGCGGCCTACGAGCAGTACTTC. Based on the CDR3 plus reference TRBV2 and TRBJ2-7, the full variable domain is EPEVTQTPSHQVTQMGQEVILRCVPISNHLYFYWYRQILGQKVEFLVSFYNNEISEKSEIFDDQFSVERPDGSNFTLKIRSTKLEDSAMYFCASIEVAAYEQYFGPGTRLTVT.

The chain joins TRBV6-4 to TRBJ2-1; 9 bases line up with TRBD1. Looked up from germline, CDR1 is MRHNA and CDR2 is SNTAGT. CDR3 length: 16 amino acids. V shed 5 bases, J shed 5 bases, and the junction held 10 bases outside the gene matches. For the CDR3, the DNA is TGTGCCAGCAGTCCACAGGGGGCCGGGTATAACAATGAGCAGTTCTTC. Protein product: CASSPQGAGYNNEQFF.

The chain carries TRBV5-6 and TRBJ2-5; D is possibly TRBD1 (6 bases). The CDR3 covers 13 residues. Germline assignment: CDR1 SGHDT and CDR2 YYEEEE. Trimming removed 4 bases at V and 5 bases at J, with 12 bases between. In nucleotides, the CDR3 is TGTGCCAGCAGCCCCCAGGGGTGGGAGACCCAGTACTTC. Its protein product is CASSPQGWETQYF.

As regards this clone: In this CDR3 the conserved last residue, phenylalanine or tryptophan, is missing, so a read error is likely. This chain connects TRBV6-5 to TRBJ2-7; 7 bases agree with TRBD2. CDR3 length: 13 amino acids. Looked up from germline, CDR1 is MNHEY and CDR2 is SVGAGI. The CDR3 sequence: CASRQRDSCEQYL. DNA of the CDR3: TGTGCCAGCAGGCAGCGGGACTCCTGCGAGCAGTACCTC.

Only a few counts were recorded for this clone. The J gene is TRBJ2-3, the V gene TRBV19; TRBD2 agrees at 12 bases. Unmatched junction bases numbered 4, after V lost 6 bases and J lost 3 bases. This CDR3 is built from 15 residues. Germline V lookup: CDR1 LNHDA, CDR2 SQIVND (reference sequence). Written as DNA, the CDR3 is TGTGCCAGTAGGACTAGCGGGAGTTGGACAGATACGCAGTATTTT. As protein: CASRTSGSWTDTQYF.

The V call is TRBV5-5, the J call TRBJ2-3; 10 nucleotides match TRBD2. The CDR3 runs 16 residues. Trimming took 1 base from V and 4 from J; bases not matched to a gene: 6. Germline values: CDR1 SGHKS, CDR2 YYEKEE (reference sequence). CDR3 sequence (DNA): TGTGCCAGCAGCTTGCAGCTAGCGGGAGCCGCAGATACGCAGTATTTT. Translating it yields CASSLQLAGAADTQYF.

The rearrangement joins TRBV7-6 to TRBJ2-5, with a possible D match to TRBD2 (6 bases). Germline V gene sequence: CDR1 SGHVS, CDR2 FNYEAQ. Trimming stripped 2 bases from V and 9 bases from J, with 7 bases between. CDR3 length: 11 residues. CDR3 residues: CASSLWGAQYF. CDR3 in DNA: TGTGCCAGCAGCTTATGGGGGGCCCAGTACTTC. Looking up the rest from reference TRBV7-6 and TRBJ2-5 gives the full variable domain: GAGVSQSPRYKVTKRGQDVALRCDPISGHVSLYWYRQALGQGPEFLTYFNYEAQQDKSGLPNDRFSAERPEGSISTLTIQRTEQRDSAMYRCASSLWGAQYFGPGTRLLVL.

J is TRBJ2-5 and V is TRBV6-4; the match to TRBD2 covers 12 bases. The germline gives CDR1 MRHNA, CDR2 SNTAGT. CDR3 length: 16 amino acids. V lost 6 bases and J lost 5; bases outside the gene matches: 10. CDR3 nucleotides: TGTGCCAGCAGCTCGACTAGCGGGAGCCCCCGGGAGACCCAGTACTTC. Its translation is CASSSTSGSPRETQYF.